The rows below give T cell receptor beta chains drawn from one sample of a study of cytomegalovirus exposure and HLA in healthy donors. The table came from immunoSEQ multiplex PCR; TCRdb's copy has only in-frame clones and leaves some out. This listing includes about 55,000 clones. The sample was PBMCs. Receptors originate from a man aged 45-65 years in good health and CMV-seropositive. CDR3s include the opening cysteine and the closing phenylalanine or tryptophan. Each record gives: V gene, J gene, D gene, CDR3 DNA, CDR3 protein. D genes are given only for firm matches.

V gene: TRBV18; J gene: TRBJ2-3; D gene: .; CDR3 DNA: TGTGCCAGCTCACCTACTAGGGATACGCAGTATTTT; CDR3 protein: CASSPTRDTQYF
V gene: TRBV7-2; J gene: TRBJ2-5; D gene: TRBD2; CDR3 DNA: TGTGCCAGCAGCTTACAGCCTAGCGGGATGGGGACCCAGTACTTC; CDR3 protein: CASSLQPSGMGTQYF
V gene: TRBV4-1; J gene: TRBJ2-3; D gene: TRBD2; CDR3 DNA: TGCGCCAGCAGCCAAGATCTCGGAGCGGGGGGGTCTAGACTCACAGATACGCAGTATTTT; CDR3 protein: CASSQDLGAGGSRLTDTQYF
V gene: TRBV10-1; J gene: TRBJ1-2; D gene: .; CDR3 DNA: TGCGCCAGCAGTGAGTGGGGGGGGAGCAGGGACTATGGCTACACCTTC; CDR3 protein: CASSEWGGSRDYGYTF
V gene: TRBV18; J gene: TRBJ2-7; D gene: .; CDR3 DNA: TGTGCCAGCTCACCACGGAGAGCTAGTAACGAGCAGTACTTC; CDR3 protein: CASSPRRASNEQYF
V gene: TRBV6-1; J gene: TRBJ1-3; D gene: TRBD1; CDR3 DNA: TGTGCCAGCAGTGAAGCGGGACAGCGACTAGGAAACACCATATATTTT; CDR3 protein: CASSEAGQRLGNTIYF
V gene: TRBV7-6; J gene: TRBJ2-5; D gene: TRBD2; CDR3 DNA: TGTGCCAGCAGCTTAGTGGGAGGGATGGAGACCCAGTACTTC; CDR3 protein: CASSLVGGMETQYF
V gene: TRBV27; J gene: TRBJ1-2; D gene: .; CDR3 DNA: TGTGCCAGCAGCCCTCGGGGAGAAGCTAACTATGGCTACACCTTC; CDR3 protein: CASSPRGEANYGYTF
V gene: TRBV6-1; J gene: TRBJ2-7; D gene: .; CDR3 DNA: TGTGCCAGCAGTTCTATACAGGGAGCCTCCTACGAGCAGTACTTC; CDR3 protein: CASSSIQGASYEQYF
V gene: TRBV29-1; J gene: TRBJ1-5; D gene: .; CDR3 DNA: TGCAGCGTTGCGGGGGGCAATCAGCCCCAGCATTTT; CDR3 protein: CSVAGGNQPQHF
V gene: TRBV5-1; J gene: TRBJ2-2; D gene: TRBD1; CDR3 DNA: TGCGCCAGCAGCAACTCCGGGACAGGGAGCGCCGGGGAGCTGTTTTTT; CDR3 protein: CASSNSGTGSAGELFF
V gene: TRBV9; J gene: TRBJ2-7; D gene: TRBD2; CDR3 DNA: TGTGCCAGCAGCCCCCGACTAGCGGGGACCTACGAGCAGTACTTC; CDR3 protein: CASSPRLAGTYEQYF
V gene: TRBV28; J gene: TRBJ2-1; D gene: TRBD2; CDR3 DNA: TGTGCCAGCAGTCTTACTAGCGGACCCTACAATGAGCAGTTCTTC; CDR3 protein: CASSLTSGPYNEQFF
V gene: TRBV19; J gene: TRBJ1-1; D gene: .; CDR3 DNA: TGTGCCAGTGAATTGAGGATTACAGGGAGGGTTATGAACACTGAAGCTTTCTTT; CDR3 protein: CASELRITGRVMNTEAFF
V gene: TRBV29-1; J gene: TRBJ1-1; D gene: .; CDR3 DNA: TGCAGCGTTGGAGCAGGATCATGGACTGAAGCTTTCTTT; CDR3 protein: CSVGAGSWTEAFF
V gene: TRBV18; J gene: TRBJ2-7; D gene: TRBD1; CDR3 DNA: TGTGCCAGCTCACCATCCGTGGGACAGTCCTACGAGCAGTACTTC; CDR3 protein: CASSPSVGQSYEQYF
V gene: TRBV7-7; J gene: TRBJ2-1; D gene: .; CDR3 DNA: TGTGCTAGCAGCATAGGACAGACCGACTACAATGAGCAGTTCTTC; CDR3 protein: CASSIGQTDYNEQFF
V gene: TRBV5-1; J gene: TRBJ2-1; D gene: .; CDR3 DNA: TGCGCCAGCAGCTTGAGAAGACTCAATGAGCAGTTCTTC; CDR3 protein: CASSLRRLNEQFF
V gene: TRBV10-3; J gene: TRBJ1-2; D gene: .; CDR3 DNA: TGTGCCATCAGTGCCCCCGACAGAGAAGTAGGCTACACCTTC; CDR3 protein: CAISAPDREVGYTF
V gene: TRBV18; J gene: TRBJ1-2; D gene: TRBD1; CDR3 DNA: TGTGCCAGCTCACACGGGACAGGGGGCTATGGCTACACCTTC; CDR3 protein: CASSHGTGGYGYTF
V gene: TRBV4-2; J gene: TRBJ2-1; D gene: .; CDR3 DNA: TGTGCCAGCAGCCAAGACTATCCTAGCTCCGACAATGAGCAGTTCTTC; CDR3 protein: CASSQDYPSSDNEQFF
V gene: TRBV6-5; J gene: TRBJ1-2; D gene: .; CDR3 DNA: TGTGCCAGCAGTTACCTACGACTCAATTTCAACTATGGCTACACCTTC; CDR3 protein: CASSYLRLNFNYGYTF
V gene: TRBV19; J gene: TRBJ2-2; D gene: .; CDR3 DNA: TGTGCCAGTAGTTTCGGGTACACCGGGGAGCTGTTTTTT; CDR3 protein: CASSFGYTGELFF
V gene: TRBV5-6; J gene: TRBJ1-5; D gene: TRBD1; CDR3 DNA: TGTGCCAGCAGCTTGATGACAGGGAGGCAGCCCCAGCATTTT; CDR3 protein: CASSLMTGRQPQHF
V gene: TRBV28; J gene: TRBJ2-7; D gene: TRBD1; CDR3 DNA: TGTGCCAGCTTCCCGGGACAGGGGAAACACGAGCAGTACTTC; CDR3 protein: CASFPGQGKHEQYF
V gene: TRBV5-6; J gene: TRBJ2-7; D gene: .; CDR3 DNA: TGTGCCAGCAGCTTGAAGAGCTACGAGCAGTACTTC; CDR3 protein: CASSLKSYEQYF
V gene: TRBV6-5; J gene: TRBJ1-2; D gene: TRBD1; CDR3 DNA: TGTGCCAGCAGTTCGGGACAGGACTTTAACTATGGCTACACCTTC; CDR3 protein: CASSSGQDFNYGYTF
V gene: TRBV18; J gene: TRBJ2-7; D gene: .; CDR3 DNA: TGTGCCAGCTCGCTCGGGGGGCGGGTCAACGAGCAGTACTTC; CDR3 protein: CASSLGGRVNEQYF
V gene: TRBV11-2; J gene: TRBJ2-2; D gene: TRBD1; CDR3 DNA: TGTGCCAGCAGTAAGGGGGCCTCTGAGGGAACCGGGGAGCTGTTTTTT; CDR3 protein: CASSKGASEGTGELFF
V gene: TRBV5-1; J gene: TRBJ2-5; D gene: .; CDR3 DNA: TGCGCCAGCAGCTTGGAAAGTAGCCCACAAGAGACCCAGTACTTC; CDR3 protein: CASSLESSPQETQYF
V gene: TRBV29-1; J gene: TRBJ2-7; D gene: TRBD1; CDR3 DNA: TGCAGCGTCCGGGACAGCACCTACGAGCAGTACTTC; CDR3 protein: CSVRDSTYEQYF
V gene: TRBV4-1; J gene: TRBJ2-1; D gene: .; CDR3 DNA: TGCGCCAGCAGCCGGGCGGGCCCCTACAATGAGCAGTTCTTC; CDR3 protein: CASSRAGPYNEQFF
V gene: TRBV5-4; J gene: TRBJ1-1; D gene: .; CDR3 DNA: TGTGCCAGCAGCTTGGGGGCGAACACTGAAGATTTCTTT; CDR3 protein: CASSLGANTEDFF
V gene: TRBV28; J gene: TRBJ2-7; D gene: TRBD2; CDR3 DNA: TGTGCCAGCAGTTTATCCGGCGGGAGGGCCGCCTACGAGCAGTACTTC; CDR3 protein: CASSLSGGRAAYEQYF
V gene: TRBV5-4; J gene: TRBJ2-1; D gene: .; CDR3 DNA: TGTGCCAGCAGCGCTTTTTGGGGCAGAAACAATGAGCAGTTCTTC; CDR3 protein: CASSAFWGRNNEQFF
V gene: TRBV10-3; J gene: TRBJ2-7; D gene: .; CDR3 DNA: TGTGCCATCAGTGAGTCGCCGGACAGCTACGAGCAGTACTTC; CDR3 protein: CAISESPDSYEQYF
V gene: TRBV16; J gene: TRBJ2-7; D gene: .; CDR3 DNA: TGTGCCAGCAGCCCCCCGGGACTCTCCTACGAGCAGTACTTC; CDR3 protein: CASSPPGLSYEQYF
V gene: TRBV29-1; J gene: TRBJ1-2; D gene: .; CDR3 DNA: TGCAGCGTTGAATCGGCCCTAGACTATGGCTACACCTTC; CDR3 protein: CSVESALDYGYTF
V gene: TRBV4-1; J gene: TRBJ1-5; D gene: TRBD1; CDR3 DNA: TGCGCCAGCAGCCGGGACCAGGGGGGCCGGCGCAATCAGCCCCAGCATTTT; CDR3 protein: CASSRDQGGRRNQPQHF
V gene: TRBV5-1; J gene: TRBJ2-1; D gene: TRBD2; CDR3 DNA: TGCGCCAGCAGCGCTACTAGCGGGAGGGCCCTTGAGCAGTTCTTC; CDR3 protein: CASSATSGRALEQFF
V gene: TRBV18; J gene: TRBJ1-3; D gene: .; CDR3 DNA: TGTGCCAGCTCACCACCGGCGACTAAAGGGTCTGGAAACACCATATATTTT; CDR3 protein: CASSPPATKGSGNTIYF
V gene: TRBV5-5; J gene: TRBJ1-5; D gene: TRBD1; CDR3 DNA: TGTGCCAGCAGCTTAGGGGACACAGGGGGCAATCAGCCCCAGCATTTT; CDR3 protein: CASSLGDTGGNQPQHF
V gene: TRBV7-9; J gene: TRBJ1-1; D gene: .; CDR3 DNA: TGTGCCAGCAGCACGGACAGAGGCACTGAAGCTTTCTTT; CDR3 protein: CASSTDRGTEAFF